This TCR beta chain was identified during a study of identical twins (dated by TCRdb to 2016 to 2017). Notes on the research overall: To test whether fetal clonotypes persist, this study deep-sequenced TCR alpha and beta repertoires from monozygotic twins, from unrelated adults of various ages, and from cord blood. Replicate twin experiments were performed at different times using different library preparation protocols to rule out contamination.

Preparation of the library involved 5' RACE. TCRdb names Illumina HiSeq 2000 as the instrument used. Template switching introduced a universal primer binding site; the final cDNA contained a unique molecular identifier, enabling accurate counting of TCR cDNA molecules. Specific primers in the conserved constant-segment region were used to synthesize first-strand cDNA for TCR alpha and beta chains. To control for contamination, every cDNA library was double barcoded, receiving both a SMART-Mk sample barcode and Illumina barcodes. Two successive PCR steps introduced TruSeq adapter sequences along with Illumina sample barcodes. The TCR alpha and beta cDNA libraries were sequenced on the Illumina HiSeq platform using custom primers. From the authors' description of their analysis: Unique molecular identifiers were extracted from raw reads with MiGEC, and CDR3 positions were determined with MiXCR. Recombination models were inferred per individual with the repgenHMM and IGoR tools using an EM algorithm. The tcR package in R was used for shared clonotype analysis, with sharing normalized by the product of cloneset sizes. To study raw recombination free of thymic and clonal selection effects, out-of-frame nonproductive sequences were analyzed. The public reads were run again by TCRdb, first through fastp at Q25 and then through MiXCR, and only productive beta chains were kept. Entries that share a CDR3 protein sequence are merged under the most common genes and DNA. In this record, the V and J calls reflect TCRdb's handling and not the investigators' own analysis. The sample table records about 900,000 distinct CDR3 sequences; 9% to 15% of these occur just once. The ten most abundant clones make up around 1.6% of the sample.

Ten or more counts support this clonotype. The antigen it binds to is not known. Qualities for individual bases were not recorded, and no much larger clone is one base off. All donors were healthy Caucasians. Three pairs of female monozygotic twins, all aged 18 to 29 years, made up the twin cohort. RNA for TCR libraries was isolated from peripheral blood mononuclear cells. The CDR3 holds 15 amino acids from the cysteine to the phenylalanine. Left in the record is the CDR3 DNA by itself, 45 bases read in frame from the first base. V loses 1 base, J loses 1 base, and the germline ends lie 10 bases apart. The investigation overall reported the following: Compared with coincidental sharing between unrelated individuals, out-of-frame TCR alpha sequences shared between twins showed an excess of sequences with low generation probability. Invariant T cells such as MAIT and iNKT could partly confound zero-insertion analyses, though diverse VJ usage argued against this for most clonotypes. Abundant cord blood beta clonotypes had fewer insertions, young adult naive repertoires showed a similar but weaker trend, and memory repertoires showed no such trend. Because the same donors could not be followed over many years, the conclusions relied on cross-sectional statistical analysis. Out-of-frame TCR alpha sharing in monozygotic twins was systematically underestimated by recombination models, whereas sharing between unrelated individuals was in agreement with the recombination models. The excess sharing between twins in beta out-of-frame sequences was weaker because fewer shared sequences reduced the signal-to-noise ratio.

This sample also belongs to another study, concerning yellow fever vaccine responses in identical twins. As noted in the second study: The authors reported that the T cell response to vaccination in identical twins appeared partly convergent and partly personalized. The study precisely tracked vaccine-responding T cell clones in identical twins.

The receptor was isolated from a woman aged 18-29 years in good health. The specimen was PBMCs. The sequence joins TRBV12-3 or TRBV12-4 to TRBJ1-1, with no D gene named confidently. The CDR3 region: CASSLDRVKNTEAFF. The bases are TGTGCCAGCAGTTTAGATCGGGTAAAGAACACTGAAGCTTTCTTT.